Sequencing of this T cell receptor beta chain was carried out in a study of beta chain features in type 1 diabetes. Cells sorted by CD45RO/CCR7/CD25/CD127/CD95/CD27 comprised CD4+ naive, central memory, regulatory and stem cell-like memory cells. Study-wide points: In every one of the four CD4+ subsets, TCRB CDR3s were moderately but significantly shorter in Type 1 diabetes patients. Sequencing of cDNA might inflate the share of cells that strongly express TCR.

This CDR3 has 15 residues. Per germline, CDR1 LNHNV and CDR2 YYDKDF (reference sequence). Trimming removed 3 bases from V and 9 bases from J; junction bases left unmatched: 9. Regarding this clone: Its target is not known.

The whole isolated RNA underwent reverse transcription, so sequencing captured expressed TCRB transcripts. Sequenced by immunoSEQ multiplex PCR; TCRdb stores in-frame clones only, minus some. The sample consists of over 150,000 clones, approximately 8.1% of them appearing once. This TCR was recovered from a woman aged 40 to 50 with type 1 diabetes. The chain is built from TRBV15 and TRBJ2-1, with TRBD2 identical over 9 bases. The source material was central memory CD4+ T cells from blood. In DNA form, the CDR3 reads TGTGCCACCAGCAGGAGCGGGGGGCGGGTTGGTGAGCAGTTCTTC. Translated, it gives CATSRSGGRVGEQFF.